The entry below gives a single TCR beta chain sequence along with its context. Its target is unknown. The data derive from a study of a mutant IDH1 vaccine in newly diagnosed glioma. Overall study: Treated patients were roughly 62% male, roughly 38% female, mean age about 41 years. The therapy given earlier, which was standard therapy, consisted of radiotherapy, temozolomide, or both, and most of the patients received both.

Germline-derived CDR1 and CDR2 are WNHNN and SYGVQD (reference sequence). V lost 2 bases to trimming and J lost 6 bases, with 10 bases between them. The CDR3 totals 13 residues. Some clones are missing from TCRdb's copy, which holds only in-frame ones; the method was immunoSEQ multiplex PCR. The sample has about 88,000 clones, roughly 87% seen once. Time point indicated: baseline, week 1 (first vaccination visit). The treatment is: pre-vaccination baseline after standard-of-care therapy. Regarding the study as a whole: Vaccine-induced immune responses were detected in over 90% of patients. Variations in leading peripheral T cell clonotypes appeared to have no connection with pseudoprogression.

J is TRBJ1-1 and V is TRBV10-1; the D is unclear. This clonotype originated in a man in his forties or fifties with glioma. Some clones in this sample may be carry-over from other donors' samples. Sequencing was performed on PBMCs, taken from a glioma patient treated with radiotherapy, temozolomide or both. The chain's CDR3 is CASSESGLAEAFF. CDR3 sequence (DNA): TGCGCCAGCAGTGAGAGCGGCCTAGCTGAAGCTTTCTTT.